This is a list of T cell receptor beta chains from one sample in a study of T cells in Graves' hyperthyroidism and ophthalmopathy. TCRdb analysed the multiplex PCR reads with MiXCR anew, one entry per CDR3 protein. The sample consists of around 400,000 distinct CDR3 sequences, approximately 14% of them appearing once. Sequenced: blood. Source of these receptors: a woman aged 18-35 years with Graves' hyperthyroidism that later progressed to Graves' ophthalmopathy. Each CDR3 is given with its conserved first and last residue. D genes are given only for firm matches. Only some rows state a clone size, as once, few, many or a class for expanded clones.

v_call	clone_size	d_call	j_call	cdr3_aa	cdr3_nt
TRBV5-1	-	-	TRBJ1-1	CASSLARGMNTEDFF	TGCGCCAGCAGCTTGGCTCGGGGGATGAACACTGAAGATTTCTTT
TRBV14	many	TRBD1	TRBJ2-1	CASSQWQGAASSYNEQFF	TGTGCCAGCAGCCAATGGCAGGGGGCCGCCAGCTCCTACAATGAGCAGTTCTTC
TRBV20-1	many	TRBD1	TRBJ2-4	CSAGRTGGNIQYF	TGCAGTGCTGGGAGGACAGGGGGAAACATTCAGTACTTC
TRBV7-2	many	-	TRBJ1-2	CASSLEAGDYGYTF	TGTGCCAGCAGCTTAGAGGCAGGGGACTATGGCTACACCTTC
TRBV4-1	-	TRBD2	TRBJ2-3	CASSQEREAGRPSTDTQYF	TGCGCCAGCAGCCAAGAGCGAGAAGCGGGAAGACCTAGCACAGATACGCAGTATTTT
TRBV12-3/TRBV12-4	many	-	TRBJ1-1	CASSLAQYTEAFF	TGTGCCAGCAGTTTAGCCCAATACACTGAAGCTTTCTTT
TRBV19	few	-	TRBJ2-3	CASRRGIADTQYF	TGTGCCAGCCGCCGGGGGATTGCAGATACGCAGTATTTT
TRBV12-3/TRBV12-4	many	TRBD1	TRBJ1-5	CASSGTGIRQPQHF	TGTGCCAGCAGCGGGACAGGGATAAGGCAGCCCCAGCATTTT
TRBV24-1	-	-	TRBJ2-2	CATSGQGSPTGELFF	TGTGCCACCAGTGGCCAGGGGTCCCCAACCGGGGAGCTGTTTTTT
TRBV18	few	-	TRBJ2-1	CASSPLTGAYNEQFF	TGTGCCAGCTCACCACTAACAGGCGCTTACAATGAGCAGTTCTTC
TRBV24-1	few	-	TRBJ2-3	CATSGDGRTDTQYF	TGTGCCACCAGTGGGGACGGGCGCACAGATACGCAGTATTTT
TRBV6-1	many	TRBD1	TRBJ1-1	CASSPPGQGNTEAFF	TGTGCCAGCAGTCCTCCCGGACAGGGGAACACTGAAGCTTTCTTT
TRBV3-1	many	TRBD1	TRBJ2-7	CASSQGDRLFSYEQYF	TGTGCCAGCAGCCAGGGGGACAGGCTCTTCTCCTACGAGCAGTACTTC
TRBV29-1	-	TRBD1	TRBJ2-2	CSVGQGTTGELFF	TGCAGCGTTGGACAGGGCACCACCGGGGAGCTGTTTTTT
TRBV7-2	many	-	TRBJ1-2	CASSLTDEANYGYTF	TGTGCCAGCAGCTTAACGGACGAAGCTAACTATGGCTACACCTTC
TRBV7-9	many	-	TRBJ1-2	CASSLAARNYGYTF	TGTGCCAGCAGCTTAGCGGCCAGGAACTATGGCTACACCTTC
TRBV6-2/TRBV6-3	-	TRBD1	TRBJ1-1	CASSVPGQGEDTEAFF	TGTGCCAGCAGTGTCCCGGGACAGGGGGAGGACACTGAAGCTTTCTTT
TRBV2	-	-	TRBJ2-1	CASSGEAGTYNEQFF	TGTGCCAGCAGTGGGGAGGCGGGTACATACAATGAGCAGTTCTTC
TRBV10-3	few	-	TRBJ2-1	CAISGFRGGYNEQFF	TGTGCCATCAGTGGGTTCAGGGGAGGGTACAATGAGCAGTTCTTC
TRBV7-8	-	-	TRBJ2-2	CASSLVARVGTGELFF	TGTGCCAGCAGCTTAGTAGCGCGGGTAGGAACCGGGGAGCTGTTTTTT
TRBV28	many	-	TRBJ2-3	CASSSLTVDTQYF	TGTGCCAGCAGTTCGCTGACGGTGGATACGCAGTATTTT
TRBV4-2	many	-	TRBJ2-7	CASSQGSGWGYEQYF	TGTGCCAGCAGCCAAGGTTCGGGCTGGGGATACGAGCAGTACTTC
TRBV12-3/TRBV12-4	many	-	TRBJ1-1	CASTGELNTEAFF	TGTGCCAGCACCGGGGAGCTGAACACTGAAGCTTTCTTT
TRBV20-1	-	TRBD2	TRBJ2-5	CSAKTGGFRETQYF	TGCAGTGCTAAGACCGGGGGGTTTCGGGAGACCCAGTACTTC
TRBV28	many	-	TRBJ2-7	CASTGQFYEQYF	TGTGCCAGCACTGGACAGTTCTACGAGCAGTACTTC
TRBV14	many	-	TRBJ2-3	CASSQPSWENEDTQYF	TGTGCCAGCAGCCAACCTTCGTGGGAGAACGAAGATACGCAGTATTTT
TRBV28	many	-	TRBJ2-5	CATNRETQYF	TGTGCCACCAACAGGGAGACCCAGTACTTC
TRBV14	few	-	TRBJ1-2	CASSLDNSNYGYTF	TGTGCCAGCAGCCTAGACAATTCTAACTATGGCTACACCTTC
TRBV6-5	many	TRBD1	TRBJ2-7	CASSYGTGTVQYEQYF	TGTGCCAGCAGTTACGGAACCGGGACAGTACAATACGAGCAGTACTTC
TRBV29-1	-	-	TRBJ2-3	CSVSRGPGDTQYF	TGCAGCGTTAGCCGGGGGCCGGGAGATACGCAGTATTTT
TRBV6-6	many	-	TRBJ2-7	CASSYSGTPDEQYF	TGTGCCAGCAGTTACTCCGGGACTCCTGACGAGCAGTACTTC
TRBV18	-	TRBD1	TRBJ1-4	CASSAGTGDEKLFF	TGTGCCAGCTCAGCCGGGACAGGGGATGAAAAACTGTTTTTT
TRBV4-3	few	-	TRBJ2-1	CASSPISGEGRASEVRYNEQFF	TGCGCCAGCAGCCCGATATCGGGAGAGGGCAGAGCTAGCGAGGTGAGATACAATGAGCAGTTCTTC
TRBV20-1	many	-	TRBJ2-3	CSANPPGPGTDTQYF	TGCAGTGCTAATCCCCCGGGACCCGGCACAGATACGCAGTATTTT
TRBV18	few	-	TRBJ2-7	CASSPQYSYEQYF	TGTGCCAGCTCACCCCAATACAGCTACGAGCAGTACTTC
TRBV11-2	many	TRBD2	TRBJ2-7	CASRQAASGSYEQYF	TGTGCCAGCAGGCAGGCCGCTAGCGGGAGCTACGAGCAGTACTTC
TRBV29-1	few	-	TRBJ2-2	CSVSRRAGELFF	TGCAGCGTCTCTAGGAGGGCCGGGGAGCTGTTTTTT
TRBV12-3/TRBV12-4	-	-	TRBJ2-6	CASSFWGSGANVLTF	TGTGCCAGCAGTTTTTGGGGGTCTGGGGCCAACGTCCTGACTTTC